This T cell receptor beta chain was recorded in a study of blood T cells in healthy people across ages. Study-level results: A strong correlation between TCR beta diversity and naive T cell percentage was seen. A conclusive naive versus antigen-experienced comparison was prevented by the unsorted PBMCs.

PCR was performed a second time for roughly 7 to 12 cycles using a sample-barcoded 5' primer and a J-beta primer mix. One entry per CDR3 protein, called by TCRdb with MiXCR from the 5' RACE reads. The sample contains some 370,000 distinct CDR3 sequences, about 55% of which appear only once. This CDR3 is 12 amino acids long. Between the trimmed V and J ends, which lost 4 bases and 7 bases, there was a span of 11 bases. Germline CDR1 is DFQATT and CDR2 is SNEGSKA (reference sequence). As regards this clonotype: As yet, its antigen is unknown.

This sequence originates from a man aged 55 to 70 in good health. Sequencing was done on a sample of blood. The V call is TRBV20-1, the J call TRBJ2-1; D is perhaps TRBD2 (6 bases). The CDR3 bases are TGCAGTGCTACCCTTAGCGGTAATGAGCAGTTCTTC. Translated, it gives CSATLSGNEQFF.